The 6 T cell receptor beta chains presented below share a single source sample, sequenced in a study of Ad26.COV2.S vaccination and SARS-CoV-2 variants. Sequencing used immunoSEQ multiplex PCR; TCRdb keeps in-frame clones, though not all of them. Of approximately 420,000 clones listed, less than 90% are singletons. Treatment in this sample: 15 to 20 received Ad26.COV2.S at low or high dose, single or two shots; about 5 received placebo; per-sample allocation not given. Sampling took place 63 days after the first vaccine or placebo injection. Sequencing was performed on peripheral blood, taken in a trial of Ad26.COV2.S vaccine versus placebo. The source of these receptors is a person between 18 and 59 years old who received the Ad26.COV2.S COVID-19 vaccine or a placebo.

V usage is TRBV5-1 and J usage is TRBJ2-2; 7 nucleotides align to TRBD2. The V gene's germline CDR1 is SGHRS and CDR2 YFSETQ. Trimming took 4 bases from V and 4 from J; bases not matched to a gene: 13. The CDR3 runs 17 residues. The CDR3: CASSPREGPSGTGELFF. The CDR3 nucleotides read TGCGCCAGCAGCCCCAGGGAGGGGCCTTCTGGCACCGGGGAGCTGTTTTTT.

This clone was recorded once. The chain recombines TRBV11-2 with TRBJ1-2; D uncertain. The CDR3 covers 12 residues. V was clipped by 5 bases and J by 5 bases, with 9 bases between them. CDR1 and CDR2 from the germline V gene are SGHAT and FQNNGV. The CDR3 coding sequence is TGTGCCAGCAGCAACGGGGAGTATGGCTACACCTTC. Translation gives CASSNGEYGYTF.

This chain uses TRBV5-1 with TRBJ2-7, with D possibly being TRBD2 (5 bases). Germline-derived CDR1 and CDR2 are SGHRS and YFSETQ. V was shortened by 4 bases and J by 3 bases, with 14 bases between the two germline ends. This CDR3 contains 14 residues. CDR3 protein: CASSPGVENYEQYF. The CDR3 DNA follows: TGCGCCAGCAGCCCCGGGGTGGAGAACTACGAGCAGTACTTC.

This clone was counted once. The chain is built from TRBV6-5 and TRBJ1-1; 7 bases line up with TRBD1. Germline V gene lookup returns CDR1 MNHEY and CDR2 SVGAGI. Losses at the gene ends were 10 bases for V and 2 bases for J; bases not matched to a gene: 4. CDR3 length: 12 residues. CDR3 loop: CAIDRVNTEAFF. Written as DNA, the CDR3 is TGTGCCATCGACAGGGTCAACACTGAAGCTTTCTTT.

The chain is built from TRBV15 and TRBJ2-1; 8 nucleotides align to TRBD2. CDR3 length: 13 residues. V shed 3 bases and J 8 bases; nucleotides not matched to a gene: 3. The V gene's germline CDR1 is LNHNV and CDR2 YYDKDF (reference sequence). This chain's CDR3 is CATSRAGGYEQFF. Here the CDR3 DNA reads TGTGCCACCAGCAGGGCGGGGGGCTATGAGCAGTTCTTC.

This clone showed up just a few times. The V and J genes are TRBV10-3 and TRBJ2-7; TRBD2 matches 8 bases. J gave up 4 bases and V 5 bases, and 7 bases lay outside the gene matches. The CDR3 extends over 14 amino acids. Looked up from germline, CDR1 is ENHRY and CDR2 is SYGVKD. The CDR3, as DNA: TGTGCCATCAGTTTCGCGGGGGGCACTTACGAGCAGTACTTC. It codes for CAISFAGGTYEQYF.